This T cell receptor (beta chain) is from a study of shared clonotypes between healthy human individuals (TCRdb year 2020). Describing the broader study: Three men and two women, aged 18 to 49 years, made up the cohort. To estimate repertoire size and how much clonotype sharing occurs between individuals, the study deeply sequenced the blood TCR repertoires of about 5 healthy adults. To increase sequencing depth and limit assay-specific biases, TCR repertoire library preparation and sequencing were carried out by different laboratories using diverse techniques. For each donor, three plates each were used for CD4 naive and CD4 memory, two plates were used for CD8 naive, and one plate was used for CD8 memory. Between about 0.8 and 8.9 billion PBMCs per donor were obtained by leukapheresis.

The CDR3 holds 17 amino acids from the cysteine to the phenylalanine. The DNA shown is the 51-base CDR3, in frame from base 1. V has 1 base trimmed and J has 6 bases trimmed; junction bases matching no gene number 13. The germline V gene (reference sequence) provides CDR1 SEHNR and CDR2 FQNEAQ. Donors were healthy HIV-negative adults with no recently reported acute infections or vaccinations. Only Caucasian adults living in Nashville, Tennessee, USA were represented among the donors. CD4+ T cells were enriched by magnetic negative selection; naive cells were then positively selected on CD45RA, and the negative fraction formed the memory subset. After blood collection by leukapheresis, PBMCs were isolated using Ficoll-Histopaque density gradient centrifugation and then cryopreserved in the vapor phase of liquid nitrogen. Analytical flow cytometry was used to check the purity and quantity of each magnetically sorted T cell population. Genomic DNA was isolated from each sorted fraction and quantified by UV absorbance on a Nanodrop 2000c.

Using the deep immunoSEQ assay, multiplex PCR amplified TCR CDR3 regions from genomic DNA. Extracted genomic DNA from each cell subset was distributed evenly across all wells of several immunoSEQ 96-well plates, and each plate was treated as a replicate. Each replicate PCR for sorted subsets received about 0.2 ug genomic DNA, equal to roughly 33,000 T cell genomes. Purified libraries were quantified with a Qubit 3.0 fluorometer, sized on a Bioanalyzer 2100, and re-quantified with the KAPA Library Quantification kit. Every immunoSEQ 96-well plate was sequenced on a dedicated single-read 150-cycle Illumina NextSeq 550 flow cell. The published analysis was carried out like this. Because the immunoSEQ output included only junctional sequences and no quality scores, the filtering could not be the same as the filtering used for full-length reads. To assign V/J genes and CDR3, sequences were annotated using PyIR, a Python wrapper for IgBLAST v1.9, with IMGT germline references. Reads were removed for weak V/J assignments (E-value above 1e-6), missing CDR3, stop codons, out-of-frame junctions, or ambiguous translated residues. V3J clonotypes were defined as sequences sharing an identical inferred V gene, J gene, and CDR3 amino acid sequence. The percentage overlap between two repertoires was calculated by dividing the number of shared unique clonotypes by the size of the smaller repertoire. RTK rarefaction, the Chao1 estimator, and Recon v2.1 estimates of unobserved clonotypes were used to assess repertoire richness. OLGA was used to compute generation probabilities for all TCRbeta clonotypes that the gDNA method yielded from four donors. TCRdb carries this immuneACCESS record with in-frame sequences only. Its versions omit some clonotypes, under half of them owing to an unresolved V gene in the studies checked, with the rest unexplained. That table gives V, J and clone size, and the DNA gave D and trimming. This sample is represented by roughly 2.2 million clones; approximately 95% of them were singletons. 0.35% to 0.5% of the sample rests with the top ten.

This clone has only one observation. Its specific antigen is unknown. Nothing much larger sits one base from this clone, and base qualities are not available. Overall results and qualifications from the work: Across four donors, approximately 4.6% of naive CD4, roughly 3.5% of naive CD8, roughly 2.3% of memory CD4, and roughly 0.41% of memory CD8 clonotypes were shared. Naive subsets generally had larger estimated clonotype richness than memory subsets. Because the study included a small number of donors, the genetic and exposure-history diversity represented was limited. Incomplete sequencing was indicated by rarefaction of sorted-subset datasets, despite the large sequencing depth. Higher generation probabilities were observed for clonotypes shared by all four sorted-subset donors than for non-shared clonotypes. Sampling was restricted to blood, and TCR repertoires in tissues likely differ from the TCR repertoires found in blood. Based on pairwise subsampling, the degree of clonotype sharing among donors was expected to be affected by sequencing depth.

Sequenced sample: naive CD4+ T cells from PBMCs. The cell subset or site label, as the study defines it: CD45RA+ positively selected. The rearranged segments are TRBV7-9 and TRBJ1-1; the junction holds 8 bases that match TRBD1. This sequence was found in a man younger than 30 in good health. Some clones in this sample may be carry-over from other donors' samples. The CDR3 loop reads CASSLVLGGTGGAEAFF. The DNA sequence is given as TGTGCCAGCAGCTTAGTTCTTGGCGGGACAGGCGGGGCTGAAGCTTTCTTT.